A selection of T cell receptor beta chains follows, all from one sample in a study of tumor-infiltrating lymphocytes in primary liver carcinoma. TCRdb recomputed calls from the multiplex PCR reads with MiXCR, one row per CDR3 protein. Of roughly 53,000 distinct CDR3 sequences in the sample, over 65% were seen once. The sample comprised liver tumor tissue from sampling region 2. The receptors shown here come from a man between 40 and 49 years old with primary liver carcinoma and hepatitis B virus infection. CDR3s include the opening cysteine and the closing phenylalanine or tryptophan. The order of the fields is CDR3 length, J gene, D gene, V gene, clone size, CDR3 protein, CDR3 DNA. The D gene is left open where the match is weak. Clone sizes are given selectively: once, few, many, or a class where the clone is expanded.

len: 14; j_gene: TRBJ1-4; d_gene: TRBD1; v_gene: TRBV6-6; abundance: NA; CDR3aa: CASRPMTGNEKLVF; CDR3nt: TGTGCCAGCAGGCCGATGACAGGGAATGAAAAACTGGTTTTT
len: 15; j_gene: TRBJ2-7; d_gene: NA; v_gene: TRBV6-1; abundance: NA; CDR3aa: CASTPRRGAILEEYF; CDR3nt: TGTGCCAGCACTCCTCGAAGGGGGGCGATACTCGAGGAGTACTTC
len: 16; j_gene: TRBJ2-2; d_gene: NA; v_gene: TRBV5-6; abundance: NA; CDR3aa: CASSLDRVFFTWELFF; CDR3nt: TGTGCCAGCAGCTTGGACAGGGTGTTCTTCACCTGGGAGCTGTTTTTT
len: 15; j_gene: TRBJ2-2; d_gene: NA; v_gene: TRBV11-2; abundance: NA; CDR3aa: CASSFGAANIGEMFF; CDR3nt: TGTGCCAGCAGCTTCGGGGCAGCGAACATCGGGGAGATGTTTTTC
len: 16; j_gene: TRBJ2-7; d_gene: NA; v_gene: TRBV4-1; abundance: NA; CDR3aa: CANSPDRSSRPYEQYF; CDR3nt: TGCGCCAACAGCCCCGACCGGTCAAGCAGACCTTACGAGCAGTACTTC
len: 17; j_gene: TRBJ2-1; d_gene: TRBD2; v_gene: TRBV29-1; abundance: many; CDR3aa: CSVEDRLAVWGNNEQFF; CDR3nt: TGCAGCGTGGAAGACAGACTAGCAGTATGGGGTAACAATGAGCAGTTCTTC
len: 14; j_gene: TRBJ1-1; d_gene: NA; v_gene: TRBV11-2; abundance: few; CDR3aa: CASSSPGGWTEAFF; CDR3nt: TGTGCCAGCAGCTCTCCCGGGGGGTGGACTGAAGCTTTCTTT
len: 14; j_gene: TRBJ2-7; d_gene: NA; v_gene: TRBV4-1; abundance: NA; CDR3aa: CTSRSGPSSYKQYF; CDR3nt: TGCACCAGCAGATCGGGGCCGAGCTCCTACAAGCAGTACTTC
len: 14; j_gene: TRBJ1-5; d_gene: NA; v_gene: TRBV4-2; abundance: NA; CDR3aa: CAGSQIETWQPQHF; CDR3nt: TGTGCCGGCAGCCAAATAGAGACGTGGCAACCCCAGCATTTT
len: 11; j_gene: TRBJ2-7; d_gene: TRBD2; v_gene: TRBV29-1; abundance: NA; CDR3aa: CSALRGDVQYF; CDR3nt: TGCAGCGCTCTGCGGGGGGACGTGCAGTACTTC
len: 18; j_gene: TRBJ1-4; d_gene: NA; v_gene: TRBV30; abundance: NA; CDR3aa: CAWSTGTSRNQPAEKLVF; CDR3nt: TGTGCCTGGAGTACCGGGACTAGCAGGAACCAACCGGCGGAAAAACTGGTTTTT
len: 15; j_gene: TRBJ2-1; d_gene: NA; v_gene: TRBV4-2; abundance: once; CDR3aa: CTSRPTGSSVNEQFF; CDR3nt: TGTACCAGCAGGCCAACCGGGTCTAGCGTCAATGAGCAATTCTTC
len: 14; j_gene: TRBJ2-1; d_gene: TRBD1; v_gene: TRBV29-1; abundance: NA; CDR3aa: CSAAGQGPFNEQFF; CDR3nt: TGCAGCGCAGCTGGACAGGGACCTTTCAATGAGCAGTTCTTC
len: 12; j_gene: TRBJ2-5; d_gene: NA; v_gene: TRBV29-1; abundance: NA; CDR3aa: CSVDGLRETQYF; CDR3nt: TGCAGTGTTGACGGACTCCGAGAGACCCAGTACTTC